This TCR beta chain was observed in a study of T cell changes during pregnancy in multiple sclerosis. Per the germline V gene, CDR1 is SGHDN and CDR2 is FVKESK. This CDR3 is built from 16 residues. V dropped 0 bases and J dropped 4 bases, with 12 bases sitting between them. Assay used: immunoSEQ multiplex PCR; TCRdb lists only in-frame clones, some missing. The sample consists of about 70,000 clones, roughly 94% of them appearing once. The receptor's source is a female donor with multiple sclerosis, enrolled in a pregnancy study. This rearrangement joins TRBV14 to TRBJ1-4; D might be TRBD1 (6 bases). Source: peripheral blood, taken in the third trimester of pregnancy. The CDR3 coding sequence is TGTGCCAGCAGCCAAGATAGGACAGCCCTTAATGAAAAACTGTTTTTT. Translation gives CASSQDRTALNEKLFF.